This entry concerns a single TCR beta chain. Its specificity is not known. While unrecorded immune exposures were likely, the donors were nominally healthy when sampled. V gave up 1 base and J gave up 4 bases, with 2 bases separating them. The germline gives CDR1 LGHNT, CDR2 FRNRAP. The CDR3 loop spans 12 amino acids. Use of 60 Vbeta and 13 Jbeta primers characterized the PCR. This table comes from immunoSEQ multiplex PCR, and its TCRdb copy is limited to in-frame clones, with some not included. The sample yields 170,000 or so clones, roughly four fifths seen once. These data come from a study of cytomegalovirus exposure and HLA in healthy donors. General study results and limits: An analysis was carried out later, and it reportedly showed fewer N-insertions in an Asian-associated ancestry cluster than the approximately 660-donor mean.

The material sequenced was PBMCs. This clonotype was sampled from a woman in her fifties or sixties in good health and CMV-seronegative. This rearrangement joins TRBV12-5 to TRBJ2-1, with D unresolved. This chain's CDR3 is CASGLAYNEQFF. The DNA of the CDR3 is TGTGCTAGTGGTTTGGCTTACAATGAGCAGTTCTTC.